This TCR beta chain emerged from a study of technical replicates of blood from four donors. CDR1 and CDR2 (germline): SGHVS, FNYEAQ. The CDR3 runs to 17 residues. With 0 bases clipped from V and 3 bases from J, the junction kept 7 bases outside the gene matches. Sequencing was performed with immunoSEQ multiplex PCR; in TCRdb, only in-frame clones are kept and a portion is missing. This table holds approximately 66,000 clones, 85% to 90% found once. Sequenced material: PBMCs. The genes are TRBV7-6 and TRBJ1-4; 7 bases line up with TRBD1. The sequence came from a human donor in good health. Some clones in this sample may be carry-over from other donors' samples. CDR3 nucleotides: TGTGCCAGCAGCTTAGCGAAGGGGGCAGTGGCTAATGAAAAACTGTTTTTT. Translated: CASSLAKGAVANEKLFF.